This entry features one T cell receptor beta chain sequence. As processed by the authors: Reference gene primer amplification yielded estimated nucleated cell counts. TCRdb's table, derived via immunoSEQ multiplex PCR, lists solely in-frame clones and lacks some. V, J and clone size derive from that table, while D and trimming were established from the DNA sequence. The sample lists about 210,000 clones, 89% occurring once. These data originate in a study of blood T cell repertoires in COVID-19. Study-wide context: Samples taken during acute and convalescent COVID-19 were collected in the United States, Italy and Spain. T cells, B-cell-depleted T cells, or PBMCs supplied cDNA or gDNA.

Germline V lookup: CDR1 GTSNPN, CDR2 SVGIG (reference sequence). The length of the CDR3 is 13 residues. V was trimmed by 3 bases and J by 3 bases, leaving 11 bases between them. The chain employs TRBV30 and TRBJ1-2; D perhaps matches TRBD1 (6 bases). The sequence derives from a woman aged 40 to 50 with acute or convalescent COVID-19. The sequencing input was peripheral blood. The CDR3 DNA reads TGTGCCTGGAGGGCAGGGGTATACTATGGCTACACCTTC. This encodes CAWRAGVYYGYTF.